The T cell receptor (beta chain) described here comes from a study of human versus mouse CDR3 diversity and MHC coevolution. Study overall: immunoSEQ was reported to reach one in 200,000 T cells sensitivity.

General study points: Human CDR3s averaged more deletions and insertions than mouse CDR3s. Humans had the largest estimated TCR beta repertoire, about 1.6 million clonotypes.

Method: immunoSEQ multiplex PCR; TCRdb's copy keeps in-frame clones and lacks some. The table lists tens of thousands of clones, just over 90% of them singletons, with 1.1% to 1.5% in the top ten. CDR1 and CDR2 (germline): MDHEN, SYDVKM. V gave up 7 bases and J gave up 1 base; unmatched junction bases: 11. This CDR3 is 17 amino acids long. Cells were CD45RO-negative CD62L-positive naive CD4 T cells sorted from PBMCs. This clone was seen only a few times. The antigen remains unidentified. This TCR derives from a person between 25 and 75 years old in good health. What was sequenced was naive CD4+ T cells from blood. Subset meaning: CD45RO-negative CD62L-positive naive CD4 T cells. The J gene is TRBJ1-4, the V gene TRBV28, with TRBD1 matching 8 bases. In nucleotides, the CDR3 is TGTGCCAGCATTAAAAGGACAGGGTTGGAAACTAATGAAAAACTGTTTTTT. It is translated as CASIKRTGLETNEKLFF.